This entry is about one T cell receptor (beta chain). What this receptor recognizes is not known. Base-call qualities are not available, and no considerably larger clone is one nucleotide away. Genomic DNA was isolated from the sorted cells so that the TCRbeta CDR3 region could be sequenced. The immunoSEQ Assay was used for sequencing of TCRbeta CDR3 regions. TCRdb stores this immuneACCESS table with in-frame sequences only. Part of the clones is absent; in the studies checked, under half of the shortfall reflects unresolved V genes, and no reason is known for the rest. The sample has about 70,000 clones on record, more than 75% of them singletons. Of the sample, approximately 2.1% falls within the top ten clones. V and J lose 6 bases and 0 bases, and a span of 12 bases separates them. From the cysteine up to the phenylalanine, the CDR3 has a length of 15 residues. The read is trimmed to its CDR3 DNA, 45 bases read in frame from base 1. Sequences SEHNR (CDR1) and FQNEAQ (CDR2) are obtained from the germline V gene (reference sequence).

The trial excluded patients who had a history of autoimmune disease or who were on systemic immunosuppression. Peripheral blood for TCR sequencing was collected from all dose cohorts at baseline, on cycle 4 day 1, and on cycle 7 day 1. Samples came from an open-label, multicenter, first-in-human phase I dose-escalation trial of ivuxolimab. Adults with locally advanced or metastatic melanoma, renal cell, hepatocellular, or head and neck squamous cell carcinoma were enrolled in the trial. Before TCR sequencing, CD4+ T cells and CD8+ T cells from peripheral blood were sorted into separate populations. The sample is drawn from a study of OX40 agonist ivuxolimab in advanced cancers. A note on the overall study: The costimulatory receptor OX40 (CD134) was targeted by ivuxolimab, a fully human IgG2 agonistic monoclonal antibody. Intravenous ivuxolimab was administered to patients every 2 weeks at six dose levels: 0.01, 0.1, 0.3, 1.5, 3 and 10 mg/kg. Of the roughly 53 patients in dose escalation, some 20 had hepatocellular carcinoma, some 15 had melanoma, 9 had renal cell carcinoma and 9 had head and neck cancer. In the dose-escalation cohort, 65% to 90% of patients were male, and the mean age was roughly 60 years, with a range of about 23 to 90. Patients were allowed to have had prior anti-PD-1, anti-PD-L1 or anti-CTLA-4 therapy, and approximately 40% of the dose-escalation patients had been treated with checkpoint inhibitors. Partial responses occurred in three dose-escalation patients: two with cutaneous melanoma and one with hepatocellular carcinoma. The purpose of peripheral TCRbeta sequencing was to test whether ivuxolimab changed TCR sequence diversity and led to clonal T-cell expansion. The paper covers the monotherapy dose-escalation part of the phase I ivuxolimab trial, which included N = 52 patients. Here is what the overall study found, with its caveats: At doses of 0.1 to 3.0 mg/kg, clonal expansion of both CD4+ and CD8+ T cells in blood was seen between baseline and week 6. After ivuxolimab, expanded clones were on average more numerous among CD8+ T cells than among CD4+ T cells. Low levels of normalized T-cell clonal expansion were also seen in some patients who did not respond. Partial responders in the 0.1-3.0 mg/kg groups had among the lowest normalized peripheral clonal expansion, especially among CD8+ T cells. Antigen specificity was not determined for the clonally expanded peripheral T cells.

This receptor was identified in an adult with an advanced solid tumor such as melanoma, head and neck, liver or kidney cancer. Recombination joined TRBV7-9 with TRBJ1-3; confidence is insufficient to name the D gene. The material sequenced was CD4+ or CD8+ T cells sorted from blood, taken in a trial of the OX40 agonist ivuxolimab. CDR3 protein: CASSPTFSSGNTIYF. DNA sequence: TGTGCCAGCAGTCCGACTTTCAGCTCTGGAAACACCATATATTTT.